The entry below gives a single T cell receptor (beta chain) sequence along with its context. The sample is drawn from a study of cytomegalovirus exposure and HLA in healthy donors. Both 60 Vbeta primers and 13 Jbeta primers went into the PCR. The table came from immunoSEQ multiplex PCR; TCRdb's copy has only in-frame clones and leaves some out. Of some 150,000 clones in the sample, around 80% were seen once. The sequencing input was PBMCs. The sequence was obtained from a man aged 30 to 45 in good health and CMV-seropositive.

In DNA form, the CDR3 reads TGTGCCAGCAGCTCCTTATTCACAGATACGCAGTATTTT. It is translated as CASSSLFTDTQYF. The chain has TRBV7-2 and TRBJ2-3; D uncertain. Germline V gene data show CDR1 as SGHTA and CDR2 as FQGNSA. V was trimmed by 4 bases and J by 2 bases, leaving 7 bases between them. There are 13 residues in the CDR3.